This TCR beta chain originates from a study of T cells in Graves' hyperthyroidism and ophthalmopathy. This clonotype occurred many times. Patients having uncontrolled infection, another autoimmune disease, pregnancy or lactation were not included. There were TCR beta CDR3 regions amplified from RNA transcripts. The HTBI primer set was used in a first-round RT-PCR of the TCR CDR3. TCRdb reprocessed the multiplex PCR reads with MiXCR, giving one entry per CDR3 protein. The table lists about 290,000 distinct CDR3 sequences, 15% to 20% of them singletons, with just over 55% in the top ten. The CDR3 runs 13 residues. V was clipped by 5 bases and J by 2 bases, with 9 bases between them. Germline CDR1 is MNHNS and CDR2 is SASEGT.

The V call is TRBV6-1, the J call TRBJ1-2; no reliable D call. The sequence was collected from a woman aged 55-69 years with Graves' ophthalmopathy. Input material: blood. The CDR3, as DNA: TGTGCCAGCAGTTTCACGGACAACTATGGCTACACCTTC. Its translation is CASSFTDNYGYTF.